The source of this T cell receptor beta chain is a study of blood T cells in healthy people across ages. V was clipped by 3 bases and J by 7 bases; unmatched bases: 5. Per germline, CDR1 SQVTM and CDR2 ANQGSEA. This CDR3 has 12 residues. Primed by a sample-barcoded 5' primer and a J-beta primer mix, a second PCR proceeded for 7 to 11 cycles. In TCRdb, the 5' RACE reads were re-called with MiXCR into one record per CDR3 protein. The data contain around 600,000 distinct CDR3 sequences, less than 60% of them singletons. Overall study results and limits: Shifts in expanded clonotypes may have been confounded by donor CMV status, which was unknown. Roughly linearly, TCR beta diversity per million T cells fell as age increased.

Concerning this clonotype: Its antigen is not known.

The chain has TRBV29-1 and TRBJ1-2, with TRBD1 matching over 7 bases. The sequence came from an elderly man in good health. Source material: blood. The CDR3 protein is CSVDRQGSGYTF. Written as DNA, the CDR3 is TGCAGCGTTGACCGACAGGGCTCTGGCTACACCTTC.